This is a list of T cell receptor beta chains from one sample in a study of T cell repertoires in cytomegalovirus infection. TCRdb reprocessed the reads with MiXCR, giving one entry per CDR3 protein. The sample lists 250,000 to 300,000 distinct CDR3 sequences, roughly 25% occurring once. What was sequenced was PBMCs. All receptors derive from a human donor in good health (CMV status not recorded). Some clones in this sample may be carry-over from other donors' samples. Both conserved end residues are part of each CDR3. D genes are given only for firm matches. Size is omitted from some rows. Given values are once, few, many or a class for expanded clones.

v_gene: TRBV12-3/TRBV12-4
j_gene: TRBJ1-1
abundance: few
d_gene: NA
CDR3nt: TGTGCCAGCAGTCTGGGGACGGGAGACACTGAAGCTTTCTTT
CDR3aa: CASSLGTGDTEAFF

v_gene: TRBV12-3/TRBV12-4
j_gene: TRBJ2-7
abundance: many
d_gene: TRBD2
CDR3nt: TGTGCCAGCAGTTCGCCCGGACTAGCTCCCAACGAGCAGTACTTC
CDR3aa: CASSSPGLAPNEQYF

v_gene: TRBV7-2
j_gene: TRBJ2-1
abundance: many
d_gene: NA
CDR3nt: TGTGCCAGCAGCGGTAGCGGATTCACCTACAATGAGCAGTTCTTC
CDR3aa: CASSGSGFTYNEQFF

v_gene: TRBV28
j_gene: TRBJ1-1
abundance: NA
d_gene: NA
CDR3nt: TGTGCCAGCAGTTCCAAGTGGGCTAGCACTGAAGCTTTCTTT
CDR3aa: CASSSKWASTEAFF

v_gene: TRBV28
j_gene: TRBJ1-2
abundance: NA
d_gene: TRBD1
CDR3nt: TGTGCCAGCAGGGACAGGGTCTATGGCTACACCTTC
CDR3aa: CASRDRVYGYTF

v_gene: TRBV11-2
j_gene: TRBJ2-2
abundance: NA
d_gene: NA
CDR3nt: TGTGCCAGCAAAGGGGGAGTGATCACCGGGGAGCTGTTTTTT
CDR3aa: CASKGGVITGELFF

v_gene: TRBV5-1
j_gene: TRBJ2-1
abundance: NA
d_gene: TRBD2
CDR3nt: TGCGCCAGTCGATCCGGGACTAGCGGCCTCAATGAGCAGTTCTTC
CDR3aa: CASRSGTSGLNEQFF

v_gene: TRBV7-2
j_gene: TRBJ1-2
abundance: few
d_gene: TRBD1
CDR3nt: TGTGCCAGCAGCCCCTGGGACAGGGACGGCTACACCTTC
CDR3aa: CASSPWDRDGYTF

v_gene: TRBV11-1
j_gene: TRBJ2-7
abundance: many
d_gene: TRBD1
CDR3nt: TGTGCCAGCAGCTTTCTGGAGACAGGGATCCTCGAGCAGTACTTC
CDR3aa: CASSFLETGILEQYF

v_gene: TRBV20-1
j_gene: TRBJ2-6
abundance: few
d_gene: NA
CDR3nt: TGCAGTGCTCCCCGCCGGACTGCCGGGGCCAACGTCCTGACTTTC
CDR3aa: CSAPRRTAGANVLTF

v_gene: TRBV29-1
j_gene: TRBJ2-7
abundance: NA
d_gene: NA
CDR3nt: TGCAGCGTTGGAAGCTCCTACGAGCAGTACTTC
CDR3aa: CSVGSSYEQYF

v_gene: TRBV7-2
j_gene: TRBJ1-2
abundance: many
d_gene: TRBD1
CDR3nt: TGTGCCAGCAGCTTAGGTCCCAGGGGGCTTGGCTACACCTTC
CDR3aa: CASSLGPRGLGYTF

v_gene: TRBV7-2
j_gene: TRBJ2-2
abundance: many
d_gene: NA
CDR3nt: TGTGCCAGCAGCCTCCGACGGAGCAATGCTAACACCGGGGAGCTGTTTTTT
CDR3aa: CASSLRRSNANTGELFF

v_gene: TRBV6-1
j_gene: TRBJ2-1
abundance: many
d_gene: TRBD2
CDR3nt: TGTGCCACCGAGAGCGGGAGAGGGGATAGCTCCTACAATGAGCAGTTCTTC
CDR3aa: CATESGRGDSSYNEQFF

v_gene: TRBV18
j_gene: TRBJ2-5
abundance: few
d_gene: NA
CDR3nt: TGTGCCAGCTCACCACCTAGCGGTGAGACCCAGTACTTC
CDR3aa: CASSPPSGETQYF

v_gene: TRBV28
j_gene: TRBJ1-1
abundance: few
d_gene: NA
CDR3nt: TGTGCCAGCAGTTTAAAAGGACTCGAAGCTTTCTTT
CDR3aa: CASSLKGLEAFF

v_gene: TRBV5-1
j_gene: TRBJ2-5
abundance: NA
d_gene: NA
CDR3nt: TGCGCCAGCAGCTTGGATGGGACACCACAAGAGACCCAGTACTTC
CDR3aa: CASSLDGTPQETQYF

v_gene: TRBV29-1
j_gene: TRBJ2-7
abundance: few
d_gene: TRBD2
CDR3nt: TGCAGCGTTGCCGACGGGAGGGGCCCCTACGAGCAGTACTTC
CDR3aa: CSVADGRGPYEQYF

v_gene: TRBV6-6
j_gene: TRBJ2-3
abundance: few
d_gene: NA
CDR3nt: TGTGCCAGCAGTTACTCGAGGAGCTACCGTACGCAGTATTTT
CDR3aa: CASSYSRSYRTQYF

v_gene: TRBV29-1
j_gene: TRBJ2-7
abundance: NA
d_gene: NA
CDR3nt: TGCAGCGTTGAAGGAGGGGGCGAGCAGTACTTC
CDR3aa: CSVEGGGEQYF

v_gene: TRBV20-1
j_gene: TRBJ2-7
abundance: once
d_gene: NA
CDR3nt: TGCAGTGCTACTTCGACCTACGAGCAGTACTTC
CDR3aa: CSATSTYEQYF

v_gene: TRBV5-1
j_gene: TRBJ2-5
abundance: NA
d_gene: TRBD2
CDR3nt: TGCGCCAGCAGCTTTGGGACTAGCGGAGAAGAGACCCAGTACTTC
CDR3aa: CASSFGTSGEETQYF

v_gene: TRBV6-6
j_gene: TRBJ1-5
abundance: NA
d_gene: NA
CDR3nt: TGTGCCAGCAGTAGGGCGACAGGCAATCAGCCCCAGCATTTT
CDR3aa: CASSRATGNQPQHF

v_gene: TRBV3-1
j_gene: TRBJ2-5
abundance: NA
d_gene: TRBD2
CDR3nt: TGTGCCAGCAGCCAAGATCAAGCGGGGCACCAAGAGACCCAGTACTTC
CDR3aa: CASSQDQAGHQETQYF

v_gene: TRBV2
j_gene: TRBJ2-1
abundance: NA
d_gene: NA
CDR3nt: TGTGCCAGCGAGGGGGGGCCCAATGAGCAGTTCTTC
CDR3aa: CASEGGPNEQFF

v_gene: TRBV6-2/TRBV6-3
j_gene: TRBJ2-7
abundance: few
d_gene: NA
CDR3nt: TGTGCCAGCAGTTACTCGAGTGACAGAACCTACGAGCAGTACTTC
CDR3aa: CASSYSSDRTYEQYF

v_gene: TRBV6-1
j_gene: TRBJ1-1
abundance: NA
d_gene: TRBD1
CDR3nt: TGTGCCAGCAGTGGACTCACAGGGGCAGGGACTGAAGCTTTCTTT
CDR3aa: CASSGLTGAGTEAFF

v_gene: TRBV11-2
j_gene: TRBJ1-1
abundance: few
d_gene: NA
CDR3nt: TGTGCCAGCAGCTTAGATCCAGCCACTGAAGCTTTCTTT
CDR3aa: CASSLDPATEAFF

v_gene: TRBV15
j_gene: TRBJ1-2
abundance: few
d_gene: TRBD1
CDR3nt: TGTGCCACCAGCAGAGGCCGGACAGGGGGAATTGGTGGCTACACCTTC
CDR3aa: CATSRGRTGGIGGYTF

v_gene: TRBV24-1
j_gene: TRBJ2-1
abundance: NA
d_gene: NA
CDR3nt: TGTGCCACCAGTGCTCGGCGCGGGCAGAGCTCCTACAATGAGCAGTTCTTC
CDR3aa: CATSARRGQSSYNEQFF

v_gene: TRBV7-2
j_gene: TRBJ2-2
abundance: many
d_gene: NA
CDR3nt: TGTGCCAGCAGCTTGAGCCCCCCCGGGGAGCTGTTTTTT
CDR3aa: CASSLSPPGELFF

v_gene: TRBV5-1
j_gene: TRBJ2-1
abundance: NA
d_gene: NA
CDR3nt: TGCGCCAGCAGGGAAGGGGGGAACAATGAGCAGTTCTTC
CDR3aa: CASREGGNNEQFF

v_gene: TRBV7-2
j_gene: TRBJ2-7
abundance: NA
d_gene: TRBD2
CDR3nt: TGTGCCAGCAGTCCTATCACTAGCGGGAGCTCTCGCGAGCAGTACTTC
CDR3aa: CASSPITSGSSREQYF

v_gene: TRBV29-1
j_gene: TRBJ2-3
abundance: few
d_gene: TRBD1
CDR3nt: TGCAGCGTTGGACCAGGGGGTTATCCAGATACGCAGTATTTT
CDR3aa: CSVGPGGYPDTQYF

v_gene: TRBV28
j_gene: TRBJ1-2
abundance: few
d_gene: NA
CDR3nt: TGTGCCAGCAGTGCCCCGGCCGTCTATGGCTACACCTTC
CDR3aa: CASSAPAVYGYTF

v_gene: TRBV3-1
j_gene: TRBJ2-1
abundance: NA
d_gene: TRBD2
CDR3nt: TGTGCCAGCAGCCTTAGCGGGGTGTACAATGAGCAGTTCTTC
CDR3aa: CASSLSGVYNEQFF

v_gene: TRBV29-1
j_gene: TRBJ2-7
abundance: NA
d_gene: TRBD1
CDR3nt: TGCAGCGTTGCGGGGACAGGGGACTACGAGCAGTACTTC
CDR3aa: CSVAGTGDYEQYF

v_gene: TRBV5-4
j_gene: TRBJ2-3
abundance: NA
d_gene: TRBD1
CDR3nt: TGTGCCAGCACCTTGGGACAGGCCTTAGATACGCAGTATTTT
CDR3aa: CASTLGQALDTQYF

v_gene: TRBV28
j_gene: TRBJ1-4
abundance: NA
d_gene: NA
CDR3nt: TGTGCCAGCAGTTTACCCACAGGGAAGGGAGAAAAACTGTTTTTT
CDR3aa: CASSLPTGKGEKLFF

v_gene: TRBV5-1
j_gene: TRBJ2-2
abundance: NA
d_gene: NA
CDR3nt: TGCGCCAGCATGCAGGGGCACACCGGGGAGCTGTTTTTT
CDR3aa: CASMQGHTGELFF

v_gene: TRBV7-8
j_gene: TRBJ2-1
abundance: many
d_gene: NA
CDR3nt: TGTGCCAGCAGCCCCCGACTAGAAGGGGCCGGAGAGCAGTTCTTC
CDR3aa: CASSPRLEGAGEQFF

v_gene: TRBV7-2
j_gene: TRBJ2-2
abundance: many
d_gene: TRBD2
CDR3nt: TGTGCCAGCAGCCGACGACTGCTAGCGGGGACCACCGGGGAGCTGTTTTTT
CDR3aa: CASSRRLLAGTTGELFF

v_gene: TRBV7-6
j_gene: TRBJ2-1
abundance: NA
d_gene: TRBD2
CDR3nt: TGTGCCAGCAGTCGACTAGCGGGGGGAGAGTACAATGAGCAGTTCTTC
CDR3aa: CASSRLAGGEYNEQFF

v_gene: TRBV5-6
j_gene: TRBJ1-2
abundance: NA
d_gene: TRBD1
CDR3nt: TGTGCCAGCAGCGGGACAGGGGTTCATGGCTACACCTTC
CDR3aa: CASSGTGVHGYTF

v_gene: TRBV19
j_gene: TRBJ1-2
abundance: NA
d_gene: TRBD1
CDR3nt: TGTGCCAGTACTATAAACTCCCGGACAGGGGACTATGGCTACACCTTC
CDR3aa: CASTINSRTGDYGYTF

v_gene: TRBV29-1
j_gene: TRBJ1-1
abundance: NA
d_gene: NA
CDR3nt: TGCAGCGTCCACCCCGGAAGGGGCCACACTGAAGCTTTCTTT
CDR3aa: CSVHPGRGHTEAFF